The rows below give T cell receptor beta chains drawn from one sample of a study of blood T cells in healthy people across ages. TCRdb used MiXCR to reprocess the 5' RACE reads, holding one entry per CDR3 protein. The data contain 1.6 million or so distinct CDR3 sequences, roughly 32% of them singletons. The sample consisted of blood. The source of these receptors is a woman aged 25 to 39 in good health. CDR3s include the opening cysteine and the closing phenylalanine or tryptophan. Each record gives: clone size, V gene, D gene, J gene, CDR3 DNA, CDR3 protein. The D gene is left open where the match is weak. A row's size may be missing; if present it is once, few, many or a size class.

>.|TRBV29-1|.|TRBJ2-4
TGCAGCGTTGATGGGCAGTTACAAAACATTCAGTACTTC
CSVDGQLQNIQYF
>few|TRBV4-1|TRBD1|TRBJ1-1
TGCGCCAGCAGCCAAGATTTGACAGGGGGATTCGGCACTGAAGCTTTCTTT
CASSQDLTGGFGTEAFF
>.|TRBV2|TRBD1|TRBJ1-2
TGTGCCAGCAGTGATAGAGGACAGGGCCTTGGCTACACCTTC
CASSDRGQGLGYTF
>.|TRBV28|TRBD2|TRBJ2-3
TGTGCCAGCAGTTTTTTCGACGAACGGGGGGCAGATACGCAGTATTTT
CASSFFDERGADTQYF
>.|TRBV12-3/TRBV12-4|TRBD2|TRBJ2-5
TGTGCCAGCAGCATAGGACAACCACTAGCGGGACGTCAACAGACCCAGTACTTC
CASSIGQPLAGRQQTQYF
>few|TRBV5-1|.|TRBJ2-7
TGCGCCAGCAGCTCGGAATCAGGGACCCTGGGTGAGCAGTACTTC
CASSSESGTLGEQYF
>few|TRBV29-1|TRBD2|TRBJ2-1
TGCAGCGTTCTCGGGAGGGCCTCCTACAATGAGCAGTTCTTC
CSVLGRASYNEQFF
>.|TRBV20-1|.|TRBJ1-1
TGCAGTGTGGTTCCTTCCGAAGCTTTCTTT
CSVVPSEAFF
>.|TRBV6-6|.|TRBJ2-7
TGCGCCAGCAGTTACACGACAGGCTACCACGAGCAGTACTTC
CASSYTTGYHEQYF
>.|TRBV6-6|TRBD1|TRBJ1-1
TGTGCCAGCACCCCCGGACAGGGTTCGGGAGCTTTCTTT
CASTPGQGSGAFF
>.|TRBV9|TRBD2|TRBJ2-4
TGTGCCAGCAGCCCCCTAGCGGGAGGGTCTGGGAACATTCAGTACTTC
CASSPLAGGSGNIQYF
>.|TRBV7-9|.|TRBJ2-7
TGTGCCAGCAGCCCCGCACTTCGCGGCGAGCAGTACTTC
CASSPALRGEQYF
>once|TRBV20-1|.|TRBJ1-1
TGCAGTGCTAGAACCCCCGGGACGGCGAACACTGAAGCTTTCTTT
CSARTPGTANTEAFF
>few|TRBV20-1|TRBD2|TRBJ2-3
TGCAGTGCGACCCCTAGCGGGGAGGTAGATACGCAGTATTTT
CSATPSGEVDTQYF
>.|TRBV11-2|.|TRBJ2-7
TGTGCCAGCAGTCGTCTTTTAAGCTCCTACGAGCAGTACTTC
CASSRLLSSYEQYF
>few|TRBV4-2|.|TRBJ1-1
TGTGCCAGCAGCCCCGGCCTGACAGGCAACACCGAAGCTTTCTTT
CASSPGLTGNTEAFF
>.|TRBV7-6|TRBD1|TRBJ2-2
TGTGCCAGCAGGGGACAGGAGGCCGGGGAGCTGTTTTTT
CASRGQEAGELFF
>.|TRBV7-2|TRBD1|TRBJ1-5
TGTGCCAGCACCGCGGGACAGGGGGGGAATCAGCCCCAGCATTTT
CASTAGQGGNQPQHF
>.|TRBV6-1|.|TRBJ1-1
TGTGCCAGCAGATTGGGGGACATGAACACTGAAGCTTTCTTT
CASRLGDMNTEAFF
>few|TRBV2|.|TRBJ1-1
TGTGCCAGCTTCGGAGAGAACACTGAAGCTTTCTTT
CASFGENTEAFF
>.|TRBV7-8|TRBD1|TRBJ2-7
TGTGCCAGCAGCTTAGGGACAGGGAGTAGAGGCGAGCAGTACTTC
CASSLGTGSRGEQYF
>.|TRBV5-1|.|TRBJ2-1
TGCGCCAGCAGCTTGGGACAGGTGGGCAATGAGCAGTTCTTC
CASSLGQVGNEQFF
>.|TRBV12-3/TRBV12-4|TRBD2|TRBJ2-5
TGTGCCAGCAGTTTAGTCGGGGGGGCCAGTGAGACCCAGTACTTC
CASSLVGGASETQYF
>.|TRBV25-1|.|TRBJ1-1
TGTGCCAGCGGGCCCCTTACAGCCCGTAAAGCTTTCTTT
CASGPLTARKAFF
>.|TRBV5-1|.|TRBJ1-4
TGCGCCAGCAGCTTGGGGGGCCTAACTAATGAAAAACTGTTTTTT
CASSLGGLTNEKLFF
>.|TRBV3-1|.|TRBJ2-7
TGTGCCAGCAGCGACGGATGGGGGGCGAGCTCCTACGAGCAGTACTTC
CASSDGWGASSYEQYF
>few|TRBV12-3/TRBV12-4|.|TRBJ2-7
TGTGCCAGCAGTTTCGGGTCAGGGTATCTCCGCGAGCAGTACTTC
CASSFGSGYLREQYF
>few|TRBV2|.|TRBJ1-5
TGTGCCAGCACCGGGGGCTTTTATCAGCCCCAGCATTTT
CASTGGFYQPQHF
>few|TRBV5-1|.|TRBJ1-2
TGCGCCAGCAGCGAGGACGGGGGCTACACCTTC
CASSEDGGYTF
>few|TRBV27|.|TRBJ2-1
TGTGCCAGCAGCCCTCGGGTTCCCCAGGGAAATGAGCAGTTCTTC
CASSPRVPQGNEQFF
>few|TRBV5-1|TRBD2|TRBJ2-1
TGCGCCAGCAGCTTGGTTATCCGGGAGGGCCGCGATGAGCAGTTCTTC
CASSLVIREGRDEQFF